These T cell receptor beta chains were read from a single sample in a study of vaccination and CD4 T cells after COVID-19. MiXCR, run by TCRdb on the PCR reads, gives a single entry per CDR3 protein. The profile shows some 14,000 distinct CDR3 sequences, approximately 48% of them singletons. The antigens of these receptors remain unknown. Sample: CD4+ T cells from blood, cultured in vitro. The source is a human donor who had recovered from COVID-19. The CDR3 runs from the conserved cysteine through the conserved F or W. The D gene is left open where the match is weak. A clone size is listed for some rows: how often the clone was seen (once, few, many), or a class if it is expanded.

>-|14|TRBJ1-2|TRBV20-1|-
CSARPGTQEHGYTF
TGCAGTGCTAGGCCCGGGACCCAAGAACATGGCTACACCTTC
>-|15|TRBJ2-2|TRBV6-1|-
CASSEERGDDGELFF
TGTGCCAGCAGTGAAGAGAGGGGGGACGACGGGGAGCTGTTTTTT
>-|14|TRBJ2-3|TRBV7-9|few
CASSLFKSTDTQYF
TGTGCCAGCAGCTTGTTTAAGTCCACAGATACGCAGTATTTT
>TRBD1|14|TRBJ1-5|TRBV28|-
CASKFRGDNQPQHF
TGTGCCAGCAAATTCAGGGGGGACAATCAGCCCCAGCATTTT
>TRBD1|16|TRBJ2-2|TRBV7-2|-
CASSLGGQGNTGELFF
TGTGCCAGCAGCTTAGGGGGACAGGGCAACACCGGGGAGCTGTTTTTT
>TRBD1|15|TRBJ1-2|TRBV28|-
CASSLQGAYRDGYTF
TGTGCCAGCAGTTTACAGGGGGCGTACCGTGATGGCTACACCTTC
>-|15|TRBJ1-5|TRBV2|few
CASRSQGLSNQPQHF
TGTGCCAGCAGGTCACAGGGACTTAGCAATCAGCCCCAGCATTTT
>TRBD2|15|TRBJ2-1|TRBV2|-
CASRGLATYYNEQFF
TGTGCCAGCAGGGGACTAGCAACCTACTACAATGAGCAGTTCTTC
>-|13|TRBJ1-1|TRBV6-1|-
CASSSPNDREAFF
TGTGCCAGCAGTTCTCCGAATGACAGGGAAGCTTTCTTT
>TRBD2|19|TRBJ2-1|TRBV28|-
CASSGLAGVSDQGYNEQFF
TGTGCCAGCAGTGGACTAGCGGGAGTATCCGATCAGGGATACAATGAGCAGTTCTTC
>-|17|TRBJ2-2|TRBV11-3|-
CASSLEGEGANTGELFF
TGTGCCAGCAGCTTAGAGGGAGAAGGGGCCAACACCGGGGAGCTGTTTTTT
>-|12|TRBJ2-1|TRBV12-3/TRBV12-4|-
CASSQNWNEQFF
TGTGCCAGCAGTCAAAACTGGAATGAGCAGTTCTTC
>TRBD2|19|TRBJ2-7|TRBV6-2/TRBV6-3|-
CASRTPPGLAGYTSYEQYF
TGTGCCAGCAGGACCCCCCCGGGGCTAGCGGGCTATACCTCCTACGAGCAGTACTTC
>-|13|TRBJ1-1|TRBV18|-
CASSPGIGTEAFF
TGTGCCAGCTCACCGGGGATTGGGACTGAAGCTTTCTTT
>TRBD1|16|TRBJ2-2|TRBV11-3|-
CASSFIGTGLSGELFF
TGTGCCAGCAGCTTCATCGGGACAGGGCTGTCCGGGGAGCTGTTTTTT
>-|14|TRBJ1-2|TRBV2|-
CASDFTGAMGGYTF
TGTGCCAGCGACTTTACCGGGGCGATGGGAGGCTACACCTTC
>TRBD1|15|TRBJ2-7|TRBV12-3/TRBV12-4|-
CASNPRGTGSNEQYF
TGTGCCAGCAACCCCCGGGGGACAGGGTCCAACGAGCAGTACTTC
>-|15|TRBJ1-1|TRBV7-9|-
CASSLHVVQDAEALF
TGTGCCAGCAGCTTACATGTGGTCCAGGATGCTGAAGCTCTCTTT
>-|14|TRBJ1-2|TRBV19|few
CASSISGRTYGYTF
TGTGCCAGTAGTATAAGTGGCAGGACCTATGGCTACACCTTC
>-|14|TRBJ2-3|TRBV6-5|-
CASSFTVSADTQYF
TGTGCCAGCAGTTTTACAGTAAGCGCAGATACGCAGTATTTT
>-|12|TRBJ1-1|TRBV20-1|-
CSANSPGPEAFF
TGCAGTGCTAATAGCCCGGGCCCTGAAGCTTTCTTT
>-|15|TRBJ1-2|TRBV4-1|-
CASSQESRGEYGYTF
TGCGCCAGCAGCCAAGAATCCCGGGGGGAGTATGGCTACACCTTC
>TRBD1|13|TRBJ2-7|TRBV20-1|-
CSALNDRAYEQYF
TGCAGTGCTTTGAACGACAGGGCCTACGAGCAGTACTTC
>TRBD1|15|TRBJ1-5|TRBV25-1|-
CASSEAGGSGQPQRF
TGTGCCAGCAGTGAGGCAGGGGGCAGCGGCCAGCCCCAGCGTTTT
>-|15|TRBJ2-7|TRBV24-1|-
CATSDSRTVTYEQYF
TGTGCCACCAGTGATTCGCGGACAGTTACCTACGAGCAGTACTTC
>TRBD1|17|TRBJ1-1|TRBV20-1|-
CRPFQGASPTLGTEAFF
TGCAGGCCCTTCCAGGGGGCGAGTCCGACCTTGGGCACTGAAGCTTTCTTT
>TRBD2|16|TRBJ2-4|TRBV6-5|-
CASSYLAGGAKNIQYF
TGTGCCAGCAGTTACCTAGCGGGAGGTGCCAAAAACATTCAGTACTTC
>-|11|TRBJ2-7|TRBV24-1|once
CATSDLDEQYF
TGTGCCACCAGTGATTTAGACGAGCAGTACTTC
>-|16|TRBJ2-7|TRBV27|-
CASILQFGGQTYEQYF
TGTGCCAGCATCCTGCAATTCGGGGGACAAACCTACGAGCAGTACTTC
>TRBD1|13|TRBJ1-4|TRBV6-5|-
CASSSGQGGKLFF
TGTGCCAGCAGTTCTGGACAGGGGGGTAAACTGTTTTTT
>-|15|TRBJ1-5|TRBV6-2/TRBV6-3|-
CASTPLRDSNQPQHF
TGTGCCAGCACTCCACTCCGGGACTCTAATCAGCCCCAGCATTTT
>-|15|TRBJ1-1|TRBV6-5|-
CASSYSLGGAREAFF
TGTGCCAGCAGTTACTCTCTCGGGGGGGCGCGTGAAGCTTTCTTT
>-|16|TRBJ1-5|TRBV27|-
CASSSRRSGNNQPQHF
TGTGCCAGCAGTTCCCGTCGCTCGGGCAACAATCAGCCCCAGCATTTT
>TRBD1|11|TRBJ1-2|TRBV6-1|-
CASGTGEGYTF
TGTGCCAGCGGGACAGGGGAGGGCTACACCTTC
>TRBD1|17|TRBJ2-5|TRBV19|few
CASSIAWDRANKETQYF
TGTGCCAGTAGTATTGCCTGGGACAGGGCTAATAAAGAGACCCAGTACTTC
>-|16|TRBJ2-7|TRBV6-2/TRBV6-3|-
CASSPPVQLSSYEQYF
TGTGCCAGCAGTCCACCGGTTCAATTAAGCTCCTACGAGCAGTACTTC
>-|15|TRBJ2-5|TRBV10-1|-
CASSELQGGQETQYF
TGCGCCAGCAGTGAACTTCAGGGCGGCCAAGAGACCCAGTACTTC
>-|13|TRBJ2-5|TRBV7-2|-
CASSLGPQETQYF
TGTGCCAGCAGCTTAGGACCCCAAGAGACCCAGTACTTC
>TRBD1|15|TRBJ1-2|TRBV6-2/TRBV6-3|-
CASSYLTGTGNGYTF
TGTGCCAGCAGTTACTTAACCGGGACAGGGAACGGCTACACCTTC
>TRBD1|16|TRBJ2-2|TRBV10-1|few
CASSAPGQSNTGELFF
TGCGCCAGCAGTGCCCCGGGACAGTCGAACACCGGGGAGCTGTTTTTT
>-|14|TRBJ1-2|TRBV29-1|-
CSVGTPGRNYGYTF
TGCAGCGTTGGCACTCCAGGGCGCAACTATGGCTACACCTTC
>-|14|TRBJ2-3|TRBV20-1|few
CSAQRQSLTDTQYF
TGCAGTGCTCAGCGGCAGTCACTCACAGATACGCAGTATTTT
>TRBD1|15|TRBJ2-1|TRBV29-1|once
CSVEDITGEYNEQFF
TGCAGCGTTGAAGATATAACAGGGGAGTACAATGAGCAGTTCTTC
>TRBD1|16|TRBJ1-5|TRBV28|-
CASTPGQGYSNQPQHF
TGTGCCAGCACACCGGGACAGGGCTATAGCAATCAGCCCCAGCATTTT
>TRBD2|15|TRBJ2-7|TRBV2|-
CASIPIAGVAYEQYF
TGTGCCAGCATTCCAATAGCGGGGGTGGCCTACGAGCAGTACTTC
>TRBD1|13|TRBJ1-2|TRBV4-1|few
CASSQGQNYGYTF
TGCGCCAGCAGCCAGGGACAGAACTATGGCTACACCTTC
>-|11|TRBJ1-1|TRBV25-1|few
CASSGTTEAFF
TGTGCCAGCTCGGGGACGACTGAAGCTTTCTTT
>-|17|TRBJ1-6|TRBV6-1|-
CASSESGSSKYNSPLHF
TGTGCCAGCAGTGAGTCAGGGTCCAGCAAGTATAATTCACCCCTCCACTTT
>-|17|TRBJ2-5|TRBV24-1|medium-sized
CATSDFGRGMIRETQYF
TGTGCCACCAGTGATTTCGGCCGTGGGATGATCCGTGAGACCCAGTACTTC
>TRBD1|14|TRBJ2-3|TRBV2|-
CASSLDRGHDTQYF
TGTGCCAGCAGTCTAGACAGGGGGCATGATACGCAGTATTTT
>-|14|TRBJ2-7|TRBV6-2/TRBV6-3|once
CASSYAQVLYEQYF
TGTGCCAGCAGTTACGCACAGGTTCTCTACGAGCAGTACTTC
>TRBD2|15|TRBJ2-3|TRBV5-1|few
CASSQAGDWADTQYF
TGCGCCAGCAGTCAAGCGGGAGATTGGGCAGATACGCAGTATTTT
>-|18|TRBJ2-7|TRBV1|-
CTSSQGVASGSLAYEQYF
-
>-|15|TRBJ1-1|TRBV29-1|-
CSGGAGPRHTYEAFF
TGCAGCGGAGGGGCTGGTCCGCGACACACATATGAAGCTTTCTTT
>TRBD1|16|TRBJ1-3|TRBV2|-
CASSPDRGGSGNTIYF
TGTGCCAGCAGTCCCGACAGGGGAGGATCTGGAAACACCATATATTTT